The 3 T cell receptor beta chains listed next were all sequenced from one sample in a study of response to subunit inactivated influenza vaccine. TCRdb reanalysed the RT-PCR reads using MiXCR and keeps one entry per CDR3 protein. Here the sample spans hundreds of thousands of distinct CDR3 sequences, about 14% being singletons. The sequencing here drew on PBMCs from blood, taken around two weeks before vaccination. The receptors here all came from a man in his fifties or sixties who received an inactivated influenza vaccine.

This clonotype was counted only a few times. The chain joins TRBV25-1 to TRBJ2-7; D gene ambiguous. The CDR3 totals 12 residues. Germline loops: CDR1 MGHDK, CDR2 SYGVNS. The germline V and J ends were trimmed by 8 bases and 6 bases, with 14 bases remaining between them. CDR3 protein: CASRNQNSEQYF. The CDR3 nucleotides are TGTGCCAGCCGGAACCAGAACAGCGAGCAGTACTTC.

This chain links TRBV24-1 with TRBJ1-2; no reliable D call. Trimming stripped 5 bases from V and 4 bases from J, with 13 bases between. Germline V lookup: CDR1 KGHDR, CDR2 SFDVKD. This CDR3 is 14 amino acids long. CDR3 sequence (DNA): TGTGCCACCAGTGGCCCCGGCCGGATCTATGGCTACACCTTC. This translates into CATSGPGRIYGYTF.

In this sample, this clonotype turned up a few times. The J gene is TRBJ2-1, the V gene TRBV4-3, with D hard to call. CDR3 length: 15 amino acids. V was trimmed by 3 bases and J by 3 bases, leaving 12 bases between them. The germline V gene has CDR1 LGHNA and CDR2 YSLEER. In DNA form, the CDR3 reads TGCGCCAGCAGCCAGAGACGGAACGTCTACAATGAGCAGTTCTTC. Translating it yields CASSQRRNVYNEQFF.